The present entry profiles one TCR beta chain with its context. Its antigen is unknown. One base away there is no much larger clone; base qualities are not given. Cut back by 9 bases and 5 bases, the V and J ends lie 8 bases apart. The cysteine opens and the phenylalanine closes a CDR3 of 10 amino acids. Only the CDR3 portion is preserved as DNA: 30 bases, with reading frame beginning at the first base. CDR1 and CDR2 are drawn from the germline V gene (reference sequence): LNHDA, SQIVND. The sample's treatment or condition label, in plain terms: around 19 received Ad26.COV2.S at low or high dose, single or two shots; about 5 received placebo; per-sample allocation not given. Repertoires of vaccine and placebo recipients were sequenced from samples taken on day 63 after the first injection. Between 29 July and 7 August 2020, Cohort 1b enrolled about 27 adults aged 18-55 years at one site in Boston, USA. Ad26.COV2.S consisted of a replication-incompetent adenovirus type 26 vector by which a prefusion-stabilized SARS-CoV-2 spike protein from the original Wuhan strain was expressed.

This sample was included in a study of Ad26.COV2.S vaccination and SARS-CoV-2 variants (dated by TCRdb to the early 2020s). General notes on the study: Donors in the vaccine arm were drawn from COV1001, a multicentre, randomized, double-blind, placebo-controlled phase I-IIa trial testing Ad26.COV2.S in healthy adults. Dosing of Ad26.COV2.S was intramuscular, at either 5x10^10 or 1x10^11 viral particles, delivered as one shot or as two shots spaced 56 days apart. Sequencing of the TCRbeta repertoire served to evaluate the specificity and breadth of SARS-CoV-2-reactive T cell receptors following Ad26.COV2.S vaccination. A total of around 32 samples were included in the TCR-sequenced set, comprising roughly 19 Ad26.COV2.S vaccine recipients, 5 placebo recipients and 8 SARS-CoV-2 convalescent individuals. Trial participants were randomized into five groups of five, in which low-dose or high-dose Ad26.COV2.S was given once or twice, or placebo was given on both occasions. Investigators remained blinded to trial group allocation during experiments and outcome assessment. Study-level results and caveats: Compared with placebo recipients, Ad26.COV2.S recipients showed higher spike-specific TCR breadth (P = 0.0014). The authors noted that total T cell responses may have been underestimated by the TCR breadth and depth analyses. Comparing responses between vaccine doses or regimens was not something the study was powered to do. Non-spike TCR breadth was comparable between vaccine and placebo recipients, consistent with the vaccine containing only spike. After vaccination, spike-specific CD8+ and CD4+ T cell responses were reported to show substantial breadth.

The immunoSEQ Assay was the method used to sequence TCRbeta CDR3 regions. After extraction, genomic DNA underwent amplification by bias-controlled multiplex PCR, followed by high-throughput sequencing. The study's processing was this. To quantify the absolute abundance of each unique TCRbeta CDR3 region, sequences were collapsed and filtered. T cell fraction was estimated by normalizing TCRbeta template counts to usable DNA, with usable DNA measured through amplification of reference genes found in all nucleated cells. Repertoire TCRs were annotated as SARS-CoV-2-specific when V gene, CDR3 amino acid sequence and J gene were exactly matched to a known reactive TCR set. The reference SARS-CoV-2 TCR set came from MIRA and was filtered for enrichment in COVID-19-positive ImmuneCODE repertoires, removing public or cross-reactive TCRs. Based on the MIRA antigens, annotated TCRs were further analysed at the level of specific ORF or position within ORF. Breadth was defined as the number of annotated unique rearrangements divided by the total number of unique productive rearrangements, and depth was defined as the summed frequency of the annotated unique rearrangements. Group comparisons of TCR breadth used two-sided Wilcoxon rank-sum tests. TCRdb took this table from immuneACCESS and kept in-frame rearrangements with V and J called. Such tables lack part of the clones; where checked against another copy, unresolved V genes explain under half of the gap, and the rest is unexplained. The V and J calls and clone size are taken from that table; D and trimming were inferred from the DNA. Recorded for this sample are over 400,000 clones; roughly 87% of them occurred a single time. Approximately 2.5% of the sample rests with the top ten.

This specimen was peripheral blood, taken in a trial of Ad26.COV2.S vaccine versus placebo. The TCR comes from a person between 18 and 65 years old who received the Ad26.COV2.S COVID-19 vaccine or a placebo. The chain couples TRBV19 to TRBJ2-7; TRBD1 could be the D gene, as 6 bases match. In nucleotide form, the sequence is TGTGCCAGGGGGGCCAACGAGCAGTACTTC. This translates into CARGANEQYF.